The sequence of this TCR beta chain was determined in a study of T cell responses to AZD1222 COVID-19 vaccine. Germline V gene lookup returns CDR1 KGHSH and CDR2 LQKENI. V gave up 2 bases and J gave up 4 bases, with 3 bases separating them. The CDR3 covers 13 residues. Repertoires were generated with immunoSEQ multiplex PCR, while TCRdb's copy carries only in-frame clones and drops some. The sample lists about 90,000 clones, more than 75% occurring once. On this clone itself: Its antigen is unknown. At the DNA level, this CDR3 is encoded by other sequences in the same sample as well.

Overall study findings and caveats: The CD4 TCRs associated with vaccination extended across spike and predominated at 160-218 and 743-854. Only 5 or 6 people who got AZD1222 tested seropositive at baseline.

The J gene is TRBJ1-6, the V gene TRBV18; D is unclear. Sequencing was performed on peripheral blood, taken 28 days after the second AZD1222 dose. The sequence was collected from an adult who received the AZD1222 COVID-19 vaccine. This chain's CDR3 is CASSPGYNSPLHF. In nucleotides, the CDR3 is TGTGCCAGCTCACCAGGGTATAATTCACCCCTCCACTTT.